A selection of T cell receptor beta chains follows, all from one sample in a study of lymphopenia after photon versus proton radiotherapy. Sequencing used immunoSEQ multiplex PCR; TCRdb keeps in-frame clones, though not all of them. Of about 29,000 clones in the sample, roughly 87% were seen once. Sample: peripheral blood, taken from a patient treated with proton-based radiotherapy. These receptors were collected from a woman aged 55-69 years with cholangiocarcinoma. Some clones in this sample may be carry-over from other donors' samples. Both conserved end residues are part of each CDR3. D genes are given only for firm matches. A clone size is listed for some rows: how often the clone was seen (once, few, many), or a class if it is expanded.

V	D	size	J	CDR3	DNA
TRBV27	NA	NA	TRBJ2-2	CASSRTVTGELFF	TGTGCCAGCAGTCGGACAGTCACCGGGGAGCTGTTTTTT
TRBV7-9	TRBD1	NA	TRBJ2-2	CASSPWTGQRGELFF	TGTGCCAGCAGCCCCTGGACAGGACAACGCGGGGAGCTGTTTTTT
TRBV19	TRBD1	NA	TRBJ2-7	CATQTGQGSSYEQYF	TGTGCCACCCAGACGGGACAGGGAAGCTCCTACGAGCAGTACTTC
TRBV30	NA	NA	TRBJ1-2	CAWSAGGGNYGYTF	TGTGCCTGGAGCGCAGGAGGCGGAAACTATGGCTACACCTTC
TRBV7-9	NA	NA	TRBJ2-7	CASTQSGVAYEQYF	TGTGCCAGCACCCAGAGTGGGGTTGCCTACGAGCAGTACTTC
TRBV29-1	TRBD1	NA	TRBJ1-2	CSVLGSQGETLYGYTF	TGCAGCGTTTTGGGGTCACAGGGGGAAACCCTCTATGGCTACACCTTC
TRBV18	TRBD1	NA	TRBJ1-5	CASSNDRGRNQPQHF	TGTGCCAGCTCCAATGACAGGGGGAGAAATCAGCCCCAGCATTTT
TRBV11-3	NA	NA	TRBJ2-3	CASSQTWLHGTDTQYF	TGTGCCAGCAGCCAGACCTGGCTTCATGGCACAGATACGCAGTATTTT
TRBV7-3	TRBD2	NA	TRBJ2-1	CASTPLAGGFNEQFF	TGTGCCAGCACCCCCCTGGCGGGGGGCTTTAATGAGCAGTTCTTC
TRBV9	TRBD2	NA	TRBJ2-5	CASSTRLAGRETQYF	TGTGCCAGCAGCACCAGACTAGCGGGAAGGGAGACCCAGTACTTC
TRBV12-5	TRBD1	NA	TRBJ1-5	CASGSPPGQQLSNQPQHF	TGTGCTAGTGGTTCTCCCCCGGGACAGCAACTAAGCAATCAGCCCCAGCATTTT
TRBV7-9	TRBD2	NA	TRBJ2-7	CASSTALAGRYEQYF	TGTGCCAGCAGCACCGCACTAGCGGGAAGGTACGAGCAGTACTTC
TRBV2	NA	NA	TRBJ2-7	CASSEPETYEQYF	TGTGCCAGCAGTGAACCCGAAACCTACGAGCAGTACTTC
TRBV18	NA	NA	TRBJ1-1	CASSSGRDTEAFF	TGTGCCAGCTCTTCCGGGAGGGACACTGAAGCTTTCTTT
TRBV5-6	NA	NA	TRBJ1-4	CASSLFSVGLPGEKLFF	TGTGCCAGCAGCTTGTTTTCTGTAGGGCTTCCTGGCGAAAAACTGTTTTTT
TRBV18	NA	few	TRBJ2-5	CASSTFEETQYF	TGTGCCAGCTCAACTTTCGAAGAGACCCAGTACTTC
TRBV27	NA	NA	TRBJ2-2	CASSIGDGNTGELFF	TGTGCCAGCAGTATAGGAGACGGGAACACCGGGGAGCTGTTTTTT
TRBV7-3	NA	NA	TRBJ1-2	CASSFGKDYTF	TGTGCCAGCAGCTTTGGAAAAGACTACACCTTC
TRBV18	NA	NA	TRBJ2-1	CASSQDYDSYNEQFF	TGTGCCAGCTCCCAAGACTACGACTCCTACAATGAGCAGTTCTTC
TRBV18	NA	NA	TRBJ2-3	CASSPPVRSTDTQYF	TGTGCCAGCTCACCACCGGTTCGGAGCACAGATACGCAGTATTTT
TRBV6-5	NA	NA	TRBJ1-2	CASSYSGSLHGYTF	TGTGCCAGCAGTTACTCTGGCTCCCTCCATGGCTACACCTTC
TRBV4-3	NA	NA	TRBJ2-7	CASSQDIKGPYEQYF	TGCGCCAGCAGCCAAGATATTAAGGGCCCCTACGAGCAGTACTTC
TRBV28	TRBD1	NA	TRBJ2-1	CASSSGTGRLDEQFF	TGTGCCAGCAGTTCCGGGACAGGGAGACTTGATGAGCAGTTCTTC
TRBV18	TRBD2	NA	TRBJ2-1	CASSPWELAGEHEQFF	TGTGCCAGCTCACCTTGGGAGTTGGCGGGGGAGCATGAGCAGTTCTTC
TRBV4-3	NA	NA	TRBJ2-1	CASSQDRGETNEQFF	TGCGCCAGCAGCCAAGACAGGGGAGAAACGAATGAGCAGTTCTTC
TRBV7-9	NA	NA	TRBJ1-2	CASSEEFGASGTF	TGTGCCAGCAGCGAAGAGTTTGGGGCAAGCGGCACCTTC
TRBV28	NA	NA	TRBJ2-2	CASSLSVTNTGELFF	TGTGCCAGCAGTTTATCGGTAACGAACACCGGGGAGCTGTTTTTT
TRBV5-1	TRBD1	NA	TRBJ1-2	CASRLTGNYGYTF	TGCGCCAGCAGATTGACAGGGAACTATGGCTACACCTTC
TRBV6-5	NA	NA	TRBJ2-6	CASSYSKLSGANVLTF	TGTGCCAGCAGTTACTCGAAACTCTCTGGGGCCAACGTCCTGACTTTC
TRBV15	NA	NA	TRBJ1-1	CATSRDPHTEAFF	TGTGCCACCAGCAGAGATCCTCACACTGAAGCTTTCTTT
TRBV5-1	NA	NA	TRBJ2-1	CASSSRQGMVGEQFF	TGCGCCAGCAGCTCCAGGCAGGGAATGGTAGGTGAACAGTTCTTC
TRBV2	TRBD1	NA	TRBJ2-5	CASSRVGTGTNQETQYF	TGTGCCAGCAGTAGAGTAGGGACAGGAACCAACCAAGAGACCCAGTACTTC
TRBV5-4	TRBD1	once	TRBJ2-7	CASSTPGGNEQYF	TGTGCCAGCAGCACGCCAGGGGGAAACGAGCAGTACTTC
TRBV12-5	NA	NA	TRBJ2-7	CASGLVGDAAYEQYF	TGTGCTAGTGGTTTGGTAGGTGACGCCGCCTACGAGCAGTACTTC
TRBV11-2	NA	NA	TRBJ1-1	CASSGRHTEAFF	TGTGCCAGCAGCGGCAGGCACACTGAAGCTTTCTTT
TRBV9	TRBD1	NA	TRBJ1-4	CASSKRLQGAYEELFF	TGTGCCAGCAGCAAACGCCTACAGGGGGCTTACGAGGAACTGTTTTTT
TRBV6-5	TRBD1	NA	TRBJ1-2	CASSYSTGGEGYTF	TGTGCCAGCAGTTACTCGACAGGGGGCGAAGGCTACACCTTC
TRBV18	NA	few	TRBJ2-7	CASSPSRGDSYEQYF	TGTGCCAGCTCACCATCCCGCGGTGACTCCTACGAGCAGTACTTC
TRBV7-8	TRBD1	once	TRBJ2-2	CASSLTSRTGGDTGELFF	TGTGCCAGCAGCTTAACCTCGCGGACAGGGGGCGACACCGGGGAGCTGTTTTTT
TRBV5-4	NA	few	TRBJ1-5	CASSLQNQPQHF	TGTGCCAGCAGCTTACAGAATCAGCCCCAGCATTTT
TRBV9	TRBD1	NA	TRBJ1-1	CASSTRQGHTEAFF	TGTGCCAGCAGCACAAGACAGGGACACACTGAAGCTTTCTTT
TRBV29-1	NA	NA	TRBJ2-3	CSVGRGALTDTQYF	TGCAGCGTTGGTCGGGGGGCCCTCACAGATACGCAGTATTTT
TRBV29-1	NA	NA	TRBJ2-7	CSVDGGPSSYEQYF	TGCAGCGTTGATGGAGGCCCAAGCTCCTACGAGCAGTACTTC
TRBV18	NA	NA	TRBJ1-4	CASSPREGEKLFF	TGTGCCAGCTCACCACGGGAGGGAGAAAAACTGTTTTTT
TRBV4-3	NA	NA	TRBJ1-4	CASSQGGDGLTEKLFF	TGCGCCAGCAGCCAAGGAGGAGATGGTCTCACTGAAAAACTGTTTTTT
TRBV18	TRBD1	NA	TRBJ1-5	CASSPRQGGPGGDQPQHF	TGTGCCAGCTCACCACGACAGGGGGGCCCGGGTGGGGATCAGCCCCAGCATTTT
TRBV19	NA	NA	TRBJ1-2	CASSIALGQNYGYTF	TGTGCCAGTAGTATAGCTCTAGGTCAGAACTATGGCTACACCTTC
TRBV29-1	NA	NA	TRBJ2-2	CSVLLANTGELFF	TGCAGCGTTTTACTAGCGAACACCGGGGAGCTGTTTTTT
TRBV9	NA	NA	TRBJ2-5	CASSATRGLETQYF	TGTGCCAGCAGCGCGACCCGGGGGTTGGAGACCCAGTACTTC
TRBV7-8	NA	NA	TRBJ2-7	CASTYRRGAYEQYF	TGTGCCAGCACCTATCGTAGGGGAGCCTACGAGCAGTACTTC
TRBV13	TRBD1	NA	TRBJ2-2	CASSLDSIEIQGPDLNTGELFF	TGTGCCAGCAGCTTAGATTCCATAGAGATACAGGGGCCGGACTTGAACACCGGGGAGCTGTTTTTT
TRBV10-1	TRBD2	NA	TRBJ2-2	CASSDQRDRTGELFF	TGCGCCAGCAGTGACCAGCGGGATAGAACCGGGGAGCTGTTTTTT
TRBV9	NA	NA	TRBJ2-5	CASSVIGAGGTQYF	TGTGCCAGCAGCGTAATAGGAGCCGGTGGGACCCAGTACTTC